Listed here is a single T cell receptor beta chain. TCRdb's table, derived via immunoSEQ multiplex PCR, lists solely in-frame clones and lacks some. The sample has 300,000 to 450,000 clones, more than 75% seen once. The data originate from a study of blood T cell repertoires in COVID-19. From germline, CDR1 is MDHEN and CDR2 SYDVKM. CDR3 size: 20 residues. Trimming stripped 1 base from V and 0 bases from J, with 22 bases between. The sequence was collected from a woman aged 30 to 39 with COVID-19, enrolled during active disease. This chain links TRBV28 with TRBJ1-5; weak D call: TRBD1 (6 bases). The sequencing input was peripheral blood. The CDR3 coding sequence is TGTGCCAGCAGTTTATTGAGGGGGGGGTCCTCCCAAAATAGCAATCAGCCCCAGCATTTT. This translates into CASSLLRGGSSQNSNQPQHF.